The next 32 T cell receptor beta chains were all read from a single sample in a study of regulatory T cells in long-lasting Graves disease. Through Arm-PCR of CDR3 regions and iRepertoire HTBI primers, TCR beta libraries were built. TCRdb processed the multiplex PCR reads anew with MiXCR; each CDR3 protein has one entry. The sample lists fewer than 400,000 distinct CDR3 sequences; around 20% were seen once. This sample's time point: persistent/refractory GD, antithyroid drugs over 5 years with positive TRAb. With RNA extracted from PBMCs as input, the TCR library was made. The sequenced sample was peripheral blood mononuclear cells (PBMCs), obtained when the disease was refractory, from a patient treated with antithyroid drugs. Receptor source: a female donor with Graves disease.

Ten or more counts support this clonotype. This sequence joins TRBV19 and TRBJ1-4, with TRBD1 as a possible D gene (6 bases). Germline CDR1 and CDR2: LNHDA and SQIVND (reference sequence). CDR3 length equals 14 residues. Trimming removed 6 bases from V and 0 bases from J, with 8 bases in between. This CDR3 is CASSRTATNEKLFF. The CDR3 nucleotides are TGTGCCAGTAGCCGGACAGCAACTAATGAAAAACTGTTTTTT.

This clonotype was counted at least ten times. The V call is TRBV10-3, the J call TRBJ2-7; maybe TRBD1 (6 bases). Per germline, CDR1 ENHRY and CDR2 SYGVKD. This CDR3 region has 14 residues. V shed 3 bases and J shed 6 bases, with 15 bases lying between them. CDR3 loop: CAISEVRDTPEQYF. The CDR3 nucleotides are TGTGCCATCAGTGAAGTCCGGGACACGCCCGAGCAGTACTTC.

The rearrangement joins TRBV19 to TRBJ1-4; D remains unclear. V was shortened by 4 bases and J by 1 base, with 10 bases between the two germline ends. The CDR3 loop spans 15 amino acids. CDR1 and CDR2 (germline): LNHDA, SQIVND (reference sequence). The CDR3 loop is CASSNQHQTNEKLFF. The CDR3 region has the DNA TGTGCCAGTAGTAACCAACACCAAACTAATGAAAAACTGTTTTTT.

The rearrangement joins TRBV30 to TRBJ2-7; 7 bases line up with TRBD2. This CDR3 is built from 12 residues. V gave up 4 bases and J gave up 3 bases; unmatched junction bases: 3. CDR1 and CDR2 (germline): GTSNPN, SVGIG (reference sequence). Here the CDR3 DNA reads TGTGCCTGGATGGCTAGCGGCTACGAGCAGTACTTC. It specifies CAWMASGYEQYF.

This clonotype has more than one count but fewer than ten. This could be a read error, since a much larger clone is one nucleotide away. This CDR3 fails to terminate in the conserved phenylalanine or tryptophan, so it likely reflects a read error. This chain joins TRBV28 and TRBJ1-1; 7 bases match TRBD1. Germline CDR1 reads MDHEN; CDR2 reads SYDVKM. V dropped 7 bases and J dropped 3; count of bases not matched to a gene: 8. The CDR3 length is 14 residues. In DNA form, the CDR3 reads TGTGCCAGCAACCAGGGGGGGTGGGACACTGAAGCTTTCCTT. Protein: CASNQGGWDTEAFL.

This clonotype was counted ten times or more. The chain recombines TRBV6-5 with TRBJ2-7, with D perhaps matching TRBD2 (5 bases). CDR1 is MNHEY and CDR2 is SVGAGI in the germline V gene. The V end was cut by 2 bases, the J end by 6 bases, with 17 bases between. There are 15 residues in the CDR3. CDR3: CASSYQARGSSEQYF. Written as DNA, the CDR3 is TGTGCCAGCAGTTACCAGGCGAGAGGGAGTTCCGAGCAGTACTTC.

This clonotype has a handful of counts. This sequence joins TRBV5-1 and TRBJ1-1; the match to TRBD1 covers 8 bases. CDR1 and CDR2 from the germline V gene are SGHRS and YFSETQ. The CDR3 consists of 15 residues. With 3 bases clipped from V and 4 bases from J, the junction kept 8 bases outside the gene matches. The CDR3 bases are TGCGCCAGCAGCTCAATTCAGGGGGCGCGCACTGAAGCTTTCTTT. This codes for CASSSIQGARTEAFF.

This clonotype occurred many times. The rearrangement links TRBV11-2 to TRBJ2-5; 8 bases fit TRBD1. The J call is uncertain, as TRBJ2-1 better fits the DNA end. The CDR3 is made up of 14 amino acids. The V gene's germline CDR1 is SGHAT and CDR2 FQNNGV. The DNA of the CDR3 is TGTGCCAGCAGCTTATGGTTCAGGGGGCAAGGGCAGTTCTTC. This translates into CASSLWFRGQGQFF.

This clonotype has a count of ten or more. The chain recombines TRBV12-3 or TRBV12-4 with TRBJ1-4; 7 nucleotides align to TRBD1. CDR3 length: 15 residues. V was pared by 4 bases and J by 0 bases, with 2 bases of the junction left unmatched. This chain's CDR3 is CASSWDSATNEKLFF. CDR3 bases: TGTGCCAGCAGTTGGGACAGCGCAACTAATGAAAAACTGTTTTTT.

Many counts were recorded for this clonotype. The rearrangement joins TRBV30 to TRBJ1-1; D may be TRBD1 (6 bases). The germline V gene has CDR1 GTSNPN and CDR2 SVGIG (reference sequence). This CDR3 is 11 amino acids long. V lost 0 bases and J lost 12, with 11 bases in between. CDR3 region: CAWSVGGWPFF. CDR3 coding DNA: TGTGCCTGGAGTGTAGGGGGGTGGCCTTTCTTT.

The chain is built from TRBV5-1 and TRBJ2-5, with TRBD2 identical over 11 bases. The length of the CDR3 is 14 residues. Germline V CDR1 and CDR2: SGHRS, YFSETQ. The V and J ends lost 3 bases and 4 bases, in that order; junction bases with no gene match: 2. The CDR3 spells CASSYGTSGETQYF. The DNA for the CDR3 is TGCGCCAGCAGCTACGGGACTAGCGGAGAGACCCAGTACTTC.

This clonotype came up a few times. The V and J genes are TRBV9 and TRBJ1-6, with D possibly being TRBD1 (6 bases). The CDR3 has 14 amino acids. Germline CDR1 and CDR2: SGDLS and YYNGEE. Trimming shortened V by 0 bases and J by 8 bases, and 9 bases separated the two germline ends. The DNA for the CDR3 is TGTGCCAGCAGCGTAGGAGAGGGGGATTCACCCCTCCACTTT. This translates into CASSVGEGDSPLHF.

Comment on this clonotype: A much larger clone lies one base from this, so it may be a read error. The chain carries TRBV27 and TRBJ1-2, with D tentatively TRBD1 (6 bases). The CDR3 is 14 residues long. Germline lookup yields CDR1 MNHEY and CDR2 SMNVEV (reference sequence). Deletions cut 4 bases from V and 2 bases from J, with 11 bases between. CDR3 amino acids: CASSWTDSNYGYTF. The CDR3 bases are TGTGCCAGCAGTTGGACAGACAGCAACTATGGCTACACCTTC.

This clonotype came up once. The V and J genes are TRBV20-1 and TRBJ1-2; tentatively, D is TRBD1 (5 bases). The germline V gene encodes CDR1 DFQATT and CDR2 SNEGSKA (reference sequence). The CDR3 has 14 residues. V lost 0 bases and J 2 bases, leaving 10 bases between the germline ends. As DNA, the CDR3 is TGCAGTGCTAGAGATCTTCCAGGGAACTATGGCTACACCTTC. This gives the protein CSARDLPGNYGYTF.

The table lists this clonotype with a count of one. The CDR3 DNA reads TGTGCCAGTAGTAGCCGTACTAGCGGGACTATCTCCTACGAGCAGTACTTC. Amino acids: CASSSRTSGTISYEQYF. The rearrangement uses TRBV19 and TRBJ2-7, with 10 bases identical to TRBD2. CDR1 is LNHDA and CDR2 is SQIVND in the germline V gene (reference sequence). CDR3 size: 17 residues. After removal of 4 bases from V and 0 bases from J, the junction contained 9 bases not matched to a gene.

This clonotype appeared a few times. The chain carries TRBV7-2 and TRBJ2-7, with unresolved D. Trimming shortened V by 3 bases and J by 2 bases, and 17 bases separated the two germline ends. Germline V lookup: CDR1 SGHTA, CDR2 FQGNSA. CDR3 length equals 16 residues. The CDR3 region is CASSLGSAEPTYEQYF. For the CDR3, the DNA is TGTGCCAGCAGCTTGGGGTCGGCGGAGCCAACCTACGAGCAGTACTTC.

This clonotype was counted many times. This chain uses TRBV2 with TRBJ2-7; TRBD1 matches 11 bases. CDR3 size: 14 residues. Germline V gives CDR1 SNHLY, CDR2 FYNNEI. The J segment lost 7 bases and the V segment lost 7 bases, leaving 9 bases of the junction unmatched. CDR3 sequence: CASIRTGGFGEQYF. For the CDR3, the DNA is TGTGCCAGCATTCGGACAGGGGGCTTTGGGGAGCAGTACTTC.

The CDR3 sequence: CASSLSAGGPYEQYF. As DNA, the CDR3 is TGTGCCAGCAGCTTGTCGGCGGGAGGGCCCTACGAGCAGTACTTC. The chain uses TRBV7-3 and TRBJ2-7, with 9 bases aligning to TRBD2. The CDR3 runs 15 residues. The germline CDR1 and CDR2 sequences are SGHTA and FQGTGA. The J segment lost 2 bases and the V segment lost 3 bases, leaving 5 bases of the junction unmatched.

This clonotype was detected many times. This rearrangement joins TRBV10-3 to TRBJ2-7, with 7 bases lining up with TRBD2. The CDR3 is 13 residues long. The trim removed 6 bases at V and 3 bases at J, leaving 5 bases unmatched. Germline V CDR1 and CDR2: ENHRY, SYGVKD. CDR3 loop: CAISGEGNYEQYF. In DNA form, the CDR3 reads TGTGCCATCAGCGGGGAGGGGAACTACGAGCAGTACTTC.

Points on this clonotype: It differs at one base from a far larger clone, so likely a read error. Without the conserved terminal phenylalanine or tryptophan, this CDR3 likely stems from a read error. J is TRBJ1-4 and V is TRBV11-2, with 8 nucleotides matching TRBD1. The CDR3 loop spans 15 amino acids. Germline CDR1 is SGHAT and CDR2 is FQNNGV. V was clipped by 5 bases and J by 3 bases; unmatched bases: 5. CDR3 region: CASSLRQGSNEKLFS. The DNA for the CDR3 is TGTGCCAGCAGCCTTCGACAGGGGTCTAATGAAAAACTGTTTTCT.

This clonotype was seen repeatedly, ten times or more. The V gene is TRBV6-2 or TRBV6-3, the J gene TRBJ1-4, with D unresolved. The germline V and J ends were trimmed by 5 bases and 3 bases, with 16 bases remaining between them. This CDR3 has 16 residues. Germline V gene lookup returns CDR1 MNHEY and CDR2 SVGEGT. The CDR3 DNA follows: TGTGCCAGCAGTGAAGCGTCGTGGCCTCCTAATGAAAAACTGTTTTTT. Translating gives CASSEASWPPNEKLFF.

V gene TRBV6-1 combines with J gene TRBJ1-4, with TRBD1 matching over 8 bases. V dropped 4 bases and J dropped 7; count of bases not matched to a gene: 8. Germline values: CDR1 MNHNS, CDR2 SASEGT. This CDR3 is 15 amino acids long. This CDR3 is CASSGSRGRGEKLFF. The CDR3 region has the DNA TGTGCCAGCAGTGGCAGCAGGGGGCGCGGTGAAAAACTGTTTTTT.

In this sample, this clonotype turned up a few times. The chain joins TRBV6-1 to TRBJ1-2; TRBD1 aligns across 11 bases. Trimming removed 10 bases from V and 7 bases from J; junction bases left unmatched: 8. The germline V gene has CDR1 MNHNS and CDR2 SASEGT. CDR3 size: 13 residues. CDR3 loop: CATYTGTGGGYTF. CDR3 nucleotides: TGTGCCACCTACACCGGGACAGGGGGTGGCTACACCTTC.

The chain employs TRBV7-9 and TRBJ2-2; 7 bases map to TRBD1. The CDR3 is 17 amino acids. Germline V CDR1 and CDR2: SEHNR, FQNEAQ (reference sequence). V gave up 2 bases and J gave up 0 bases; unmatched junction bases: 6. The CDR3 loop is CASSLRWGQSNTGELFF. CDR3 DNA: TGTGCCAGCAGCTTACGTTGGGGACAGTCGAACACCGGGGAGCTGTTTTTT.

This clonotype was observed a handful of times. Here the CDR3 reads CASSPHRVGGTEAFF. CDR3 DNA sequence: TGTGCCAGCAGCCCCCACAGGGTTGGAGGGACTGAAGCTTTCTTT. V usage is TRBV7-9 and J usage is TRBJ1-1; D may be TRBD1 (6 bases). CDR1 and CDR2 (germline): SEHNR, FQNEAQ (reference sequence). There are 15 residues in the CDR3. Trimming took off 5 bases at V and 5 bases at J, with 18 bases between the two ends.

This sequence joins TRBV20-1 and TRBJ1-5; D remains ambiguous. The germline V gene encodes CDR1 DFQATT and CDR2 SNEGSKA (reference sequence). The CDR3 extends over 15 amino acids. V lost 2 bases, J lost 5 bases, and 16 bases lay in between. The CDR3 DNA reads TGCAGTGCTAGAAGGAGGGTGGGCACCGATCAGCCCCAGCATTTT. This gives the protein CSARRRVGTDQPQHF.

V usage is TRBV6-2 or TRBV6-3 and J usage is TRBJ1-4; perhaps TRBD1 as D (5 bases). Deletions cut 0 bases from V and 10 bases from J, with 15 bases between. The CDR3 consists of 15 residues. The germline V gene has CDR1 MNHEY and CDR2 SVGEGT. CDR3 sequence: CASSYSFSPGGKLFF. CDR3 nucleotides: TGTGCCAGCAGTTACTCGTTCTCTCCCGGGGGAAAACTGTTTTTT.

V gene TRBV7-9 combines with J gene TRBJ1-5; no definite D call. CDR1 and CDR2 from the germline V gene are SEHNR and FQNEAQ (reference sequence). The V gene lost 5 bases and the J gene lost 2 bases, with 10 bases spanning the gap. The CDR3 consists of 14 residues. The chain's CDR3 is CASSPFMGNQPQHF. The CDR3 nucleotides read TGTGCCAGCAGCCCTTTTATGGGCAATCAGCCCCAGCATTTT.

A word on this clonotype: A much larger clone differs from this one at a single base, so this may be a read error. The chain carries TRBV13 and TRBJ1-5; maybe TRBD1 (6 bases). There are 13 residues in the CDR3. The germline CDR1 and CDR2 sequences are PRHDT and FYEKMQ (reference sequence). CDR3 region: CASNLGGYQPQHF. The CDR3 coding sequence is TGTGCCAGCAACTTAGGGGGGTATCAGCCCCAGCATTTT.

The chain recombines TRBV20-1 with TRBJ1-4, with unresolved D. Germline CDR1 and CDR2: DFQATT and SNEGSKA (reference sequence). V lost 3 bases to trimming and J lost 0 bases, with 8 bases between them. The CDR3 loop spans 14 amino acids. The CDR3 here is CSASPSATNEKLFF. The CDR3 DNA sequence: TGCAGTGCTAGTCCATCTGCAACTAATGAAAAACTGTTTTTT.

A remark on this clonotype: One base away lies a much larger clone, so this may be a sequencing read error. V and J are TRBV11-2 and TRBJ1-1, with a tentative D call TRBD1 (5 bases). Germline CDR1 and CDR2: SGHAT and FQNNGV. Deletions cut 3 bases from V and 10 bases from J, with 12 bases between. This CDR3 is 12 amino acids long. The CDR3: CASSFGGIGAFF. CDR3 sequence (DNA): TGTGCCAGCAGCTTCGGGGGGATTGGAGCTTTCTTT.

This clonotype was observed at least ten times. The CDR3 region has the DNA TGTGCCAGCAGCGGGACAGCGTTTCCTGGCTACACCTTC. It codes for CASSGTAFPGYTF. V gene TRBV6-1 combines with J gene TRBJ1-2, with 7 bases identical to TRBD1. This CDR3 is 13 amino acids long. The germline V gene has CDR1 MNHNS and CDR2 SASEGT. V was clipped by 6 bases and J by 7 bases; unmatched bases: 8.